The clone carrying this TCR beta chain was observed many times. Antigen: not known. This entry is derived from a study of beta chain features in type 1 diabetes. General observations from the study: The naive, central memory and Treg TCRB repertoires showed an apparent similarity that was greater among patients than among healthy donors. There was a moderate but significant shortening of TCRB CDR3s in all four CD4+ subsets of Type 1 diabetes patients. Among type 1 diabetes patients, VDJ junctions had fewer insertions and more deletions.

Expressed TCRB transcripts were sequenced because the entire RNA isolate underwent reverse transcription. Some clones are missing from TCRdb's copy, which holds only in-frame ones; the method was immunoSEQ multiplex PCR. This table has about 340,000 clones, over 7% appearing once. Purity of each sorted population was above 98%. The sample consisted of central memory CD4+ T cells from blood. This receptor was taken from a young man with type 1 diabetes.

The CDR3 nucleotides read TGTGCCAGCAGCTCGACCGGACAGGGCGTCGCTTTCTTT. Protein product: CASSSTGQGVAFF. The J gene is TRBJ1-1, the V gene TRBV2; the match to TRBD1 covers 8 bases. Trimming took 6 bases from V and 11 from J; bases not matched to a gene: 11. The germline gives CDR1 SNHLY, CDR2 FYNNEI. This CDR3 contains 13 residues. The entire variable domain, with the rest obtained from reference TRBV2 and TRBJ1-1, is as follows: EPEVTQTPSHQVTQMGQEVILRCVPISNHLYFYWYRQILGQKVEFLVSFYNNEISEKSEIFDDQFSVERPDGSNFTLKIRSTKLEDSAMYFCASSSTGQGVAFFGQGTRLTVV.